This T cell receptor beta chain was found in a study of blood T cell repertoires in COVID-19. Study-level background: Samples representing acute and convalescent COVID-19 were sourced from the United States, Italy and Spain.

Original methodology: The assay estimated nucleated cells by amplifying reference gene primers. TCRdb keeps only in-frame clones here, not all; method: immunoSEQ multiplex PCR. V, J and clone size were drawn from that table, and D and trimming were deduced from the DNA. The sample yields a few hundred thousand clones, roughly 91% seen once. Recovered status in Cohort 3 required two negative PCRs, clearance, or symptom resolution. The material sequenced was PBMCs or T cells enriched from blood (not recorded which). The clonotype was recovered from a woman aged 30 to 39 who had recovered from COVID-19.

CDR3 bases: TGTGCCAGCAGTTTATTGGGCAGAATTAACTATGGCTACACCTTC. Translation: CASSLLGRINYGYTF. J is TRBJ1-2 and V is TRBV28; no definite D call. Germline CDR1 is MDHEN and CDR2 is SYDVKM. The CDR3 consists of 15 residues. Deletions cut 1 base from V and 1 base from J, with 10 bases between.